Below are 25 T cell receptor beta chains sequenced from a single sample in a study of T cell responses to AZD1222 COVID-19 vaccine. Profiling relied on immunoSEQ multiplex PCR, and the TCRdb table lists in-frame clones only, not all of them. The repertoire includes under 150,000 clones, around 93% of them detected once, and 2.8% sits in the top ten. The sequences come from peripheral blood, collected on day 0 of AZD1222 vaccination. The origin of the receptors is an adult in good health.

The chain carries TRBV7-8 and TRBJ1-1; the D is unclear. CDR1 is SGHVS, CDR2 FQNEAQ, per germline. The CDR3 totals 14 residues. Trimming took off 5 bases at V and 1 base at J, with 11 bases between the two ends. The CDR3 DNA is TGTGCCAGCAGCCCACAATTGACGAACACTGAAGCTTTCTTT. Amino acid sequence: CASSPQLTNTEAFF.

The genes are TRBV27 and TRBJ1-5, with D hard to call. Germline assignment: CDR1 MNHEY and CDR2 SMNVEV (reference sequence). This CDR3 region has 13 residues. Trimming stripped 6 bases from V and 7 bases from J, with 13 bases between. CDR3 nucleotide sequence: TGTGCCAGCAGCCTGACCGCTCGGCAGCCCCAGCATTTT. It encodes CASSLTARQPQHF.

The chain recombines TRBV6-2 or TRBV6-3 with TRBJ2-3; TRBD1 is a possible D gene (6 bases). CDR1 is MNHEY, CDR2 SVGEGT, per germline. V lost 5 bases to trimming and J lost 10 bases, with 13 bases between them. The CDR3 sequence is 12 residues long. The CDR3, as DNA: TGTGCCAGCAGTAAGCGACAGGCTGCGCAGTATTTT. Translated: CASSKRQAAQYF.

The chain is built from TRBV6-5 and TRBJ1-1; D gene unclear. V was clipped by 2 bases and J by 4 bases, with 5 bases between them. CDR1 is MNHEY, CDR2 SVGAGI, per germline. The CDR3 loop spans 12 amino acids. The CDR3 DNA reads TGTGCCAGCAGTTACATAATCACTGAAGCTTTCTTT. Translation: CASSYIITEAFF.

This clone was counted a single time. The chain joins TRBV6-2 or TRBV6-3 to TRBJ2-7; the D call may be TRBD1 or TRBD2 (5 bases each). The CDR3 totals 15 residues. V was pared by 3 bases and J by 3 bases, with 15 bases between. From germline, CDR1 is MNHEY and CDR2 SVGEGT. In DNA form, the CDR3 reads TGTGCCAGCAGTTATGGGGACCCCGGGGTCTACGAGCAGTACTTC. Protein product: CASSYGDPGVYEQYF.

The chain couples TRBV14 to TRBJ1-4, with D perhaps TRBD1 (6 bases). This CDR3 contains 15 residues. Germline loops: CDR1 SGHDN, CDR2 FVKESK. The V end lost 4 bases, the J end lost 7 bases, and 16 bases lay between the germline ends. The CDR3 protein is CASSPRGGLGEKLFF. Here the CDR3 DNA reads TGTGCCAGCAGCCCAAGAGGGGGATTGGGTGAAAAACTGTTTTTT.

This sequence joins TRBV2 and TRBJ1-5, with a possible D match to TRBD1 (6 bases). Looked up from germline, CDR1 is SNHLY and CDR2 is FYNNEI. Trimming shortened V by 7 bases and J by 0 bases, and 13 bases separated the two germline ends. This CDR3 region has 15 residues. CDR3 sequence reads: CASNPGGASNQPQHF. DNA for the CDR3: TGTGCCAGCAACCCCGGGGGGGCTAGCAATCAGCCCCAGCATTTT.

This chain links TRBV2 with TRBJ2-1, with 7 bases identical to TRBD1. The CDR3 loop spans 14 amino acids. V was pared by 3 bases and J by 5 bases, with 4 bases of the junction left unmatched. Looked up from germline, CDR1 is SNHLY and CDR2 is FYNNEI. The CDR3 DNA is TGTGCCAGCAGTGAGGGACAGCCACACAATGAGCAGTTCTTC. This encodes CASSEGQPHNEQFF.

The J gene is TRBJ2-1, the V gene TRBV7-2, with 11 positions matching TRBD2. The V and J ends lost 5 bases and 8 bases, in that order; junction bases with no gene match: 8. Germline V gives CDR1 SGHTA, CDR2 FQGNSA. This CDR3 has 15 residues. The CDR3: CASSTDGTSGYEQFF. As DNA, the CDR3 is TGTGCCAGCAGCACGGACGGGACTAGCGGCTATGAGCAGTTCTTC.

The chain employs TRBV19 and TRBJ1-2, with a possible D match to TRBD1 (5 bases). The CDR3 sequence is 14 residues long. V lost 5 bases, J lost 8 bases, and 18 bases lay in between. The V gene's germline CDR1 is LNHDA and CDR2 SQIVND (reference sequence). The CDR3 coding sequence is TGTGCCAGTAGTCCCCGTCGGGACGGCGTGGGCTACACCTTC. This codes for CASSPRRDGVGYTF.

CDR3 loop: CASSAQQGAGSEAFF. CDR3 nucleotide sequence: TGTGCCAGCAGCGCCCAACAGGGGGCAGGATCTGAAGCTTTCTTT. This chain connects TRBV7-2 to TRBJ1-1, with 9 bases fitting TRBD1. The junction had 10 bases not matched to a gene; V was cut back by 5 bases and J by 6 bases. From germline, CDR1 is SGHTA and CDR2 FQGNSA. The CDR3 totals 15 residues.

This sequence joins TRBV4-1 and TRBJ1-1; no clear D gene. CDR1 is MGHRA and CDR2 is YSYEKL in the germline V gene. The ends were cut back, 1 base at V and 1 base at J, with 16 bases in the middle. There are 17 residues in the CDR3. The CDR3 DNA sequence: TGCGCCAGCAGCCAAGTGCCTCTGGTTAGGAAGAACACTGAAGCTTTCTTT. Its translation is CASSQVPLVRKNTEAFF.

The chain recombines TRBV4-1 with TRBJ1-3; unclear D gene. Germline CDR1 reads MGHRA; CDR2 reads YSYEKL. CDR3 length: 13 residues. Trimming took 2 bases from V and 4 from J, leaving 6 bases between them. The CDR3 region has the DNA TGCGCCAGCAGCCAATACATAGGAAACACCATATATTTT. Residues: CASSQYIGNTIYF.

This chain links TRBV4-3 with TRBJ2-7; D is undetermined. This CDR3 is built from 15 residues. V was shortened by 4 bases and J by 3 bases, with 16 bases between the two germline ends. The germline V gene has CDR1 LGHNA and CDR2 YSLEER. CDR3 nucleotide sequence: TGCGCCAGCAGCCCCTCCCCGCTACAGAGCTACGAGCAGTACTTC. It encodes CASSPSPLQSYEQYF.

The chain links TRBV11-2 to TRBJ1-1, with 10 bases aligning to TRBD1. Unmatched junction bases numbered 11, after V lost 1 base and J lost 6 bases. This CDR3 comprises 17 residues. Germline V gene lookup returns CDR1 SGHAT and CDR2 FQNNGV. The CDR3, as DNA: TGTGCCAGCAGCTTAGGTCAGGACAGGGGGGAGCATTCTGAAGCTTTCTTT. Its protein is CASSLGQDRGEHSEAFF.

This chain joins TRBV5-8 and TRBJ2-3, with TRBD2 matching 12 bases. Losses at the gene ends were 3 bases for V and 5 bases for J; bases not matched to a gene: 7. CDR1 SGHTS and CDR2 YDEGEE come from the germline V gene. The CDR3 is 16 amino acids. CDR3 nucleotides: TGTGCCAGCAGCTGGAAGCTAGCGGGGGGGAGAGATACGCAGTATTTT. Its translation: CASSWKLAGGRDTQYF.

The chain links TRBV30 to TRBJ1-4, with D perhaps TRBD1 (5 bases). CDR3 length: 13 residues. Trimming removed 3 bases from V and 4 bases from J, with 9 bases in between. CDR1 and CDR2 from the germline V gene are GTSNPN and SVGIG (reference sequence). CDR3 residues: CAWSRQYNEKLFF. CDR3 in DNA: TGTGCCTGGAGCAGACAGTATAATGAAAAACTGTTTTTT.

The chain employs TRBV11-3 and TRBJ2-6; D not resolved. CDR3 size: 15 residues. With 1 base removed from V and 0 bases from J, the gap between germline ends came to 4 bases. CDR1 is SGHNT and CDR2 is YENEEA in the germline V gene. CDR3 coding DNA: TGTGCCAGCAGCTTAGGGATCTCTGGGGCCAACGTCCTGACTTTC. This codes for CASSLGISGANVLTF. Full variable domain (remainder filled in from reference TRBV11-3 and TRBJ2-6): EAGVVQSPRYKIIEKKQPVAFWCNPISGHNTLYWYLQNLGQGPELLIRYENEEAVDDSQLPKDRFSAERLKGVDSTLKIQPAELGDSAVYLCASSLGISGANVLTFGAGSRLTVL.

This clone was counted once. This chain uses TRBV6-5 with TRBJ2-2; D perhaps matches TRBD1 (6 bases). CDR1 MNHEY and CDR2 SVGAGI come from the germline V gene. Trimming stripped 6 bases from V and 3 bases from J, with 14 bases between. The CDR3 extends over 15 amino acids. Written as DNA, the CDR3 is TGTGCCAGCAGACTACAGGGTGGGGACACCGGGGAGCTGTTTTTT. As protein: CASRLQGGDTGELFF.

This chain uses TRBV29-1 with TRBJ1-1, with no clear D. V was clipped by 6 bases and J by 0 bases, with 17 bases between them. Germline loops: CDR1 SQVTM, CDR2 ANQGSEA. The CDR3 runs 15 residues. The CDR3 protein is CSVAPGWAMNTEAFF. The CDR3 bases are TGCAGCGTCGCCCCGGGGTGGGCCATGAACACTGAAGCTTTCTTT.

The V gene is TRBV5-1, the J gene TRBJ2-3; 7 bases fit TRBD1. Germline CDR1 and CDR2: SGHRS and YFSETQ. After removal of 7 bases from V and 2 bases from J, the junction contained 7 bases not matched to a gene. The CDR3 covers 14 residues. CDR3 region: CASYRDRHTDTQYF. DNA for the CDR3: TGCGCCAGCTACCGGGACAGACACACAGATACGCAGTATTTT.

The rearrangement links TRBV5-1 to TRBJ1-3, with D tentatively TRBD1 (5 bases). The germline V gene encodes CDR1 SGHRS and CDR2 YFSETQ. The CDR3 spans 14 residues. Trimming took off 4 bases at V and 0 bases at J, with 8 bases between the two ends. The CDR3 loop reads CASSPQGSGNTIYF. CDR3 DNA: TGCGCCAGCAGCCCGCAGGGCTCTGGAAACACCATATATTTT.

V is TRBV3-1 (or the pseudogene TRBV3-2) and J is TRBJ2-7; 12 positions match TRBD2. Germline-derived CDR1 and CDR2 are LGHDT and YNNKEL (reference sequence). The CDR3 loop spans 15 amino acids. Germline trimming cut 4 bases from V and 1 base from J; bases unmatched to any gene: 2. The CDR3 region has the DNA TGTGCCAGCAGCCGGGGACTAGCGGGTTCCTACGAGCAGTACTTC. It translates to CASSRGLAGSYEQYF.

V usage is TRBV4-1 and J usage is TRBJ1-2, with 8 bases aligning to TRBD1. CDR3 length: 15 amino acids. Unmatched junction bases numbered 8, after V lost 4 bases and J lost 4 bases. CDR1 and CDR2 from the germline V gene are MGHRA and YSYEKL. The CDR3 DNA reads TGCGCCAGCAGCCTCGACAGGGGAGTAGGCTATGGCTACACCTTC. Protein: CASSLDRGVGYGYTF.

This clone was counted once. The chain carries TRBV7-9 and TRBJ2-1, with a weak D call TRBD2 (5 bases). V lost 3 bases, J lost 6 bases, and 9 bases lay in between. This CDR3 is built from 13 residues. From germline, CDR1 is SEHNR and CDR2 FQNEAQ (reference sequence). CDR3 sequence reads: CASSFLAFNEQFF. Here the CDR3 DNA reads TGTGCCAGCAGCTTTTTAGCGTTCAATGAGCAGTTCTTC.